This T cell receptor (beta chain) is from a study of glioma-infiltrating T cells after dendritic cell vaccination. Isocitrate dehydrogenase mutation was absent in all glioblastoma patients. V shed 3 bases, J shed 4 bases, and the junction held 2 bases outside the gene matches. Germline CDR1 and CDR2: MDHEN and SYDVKM. CDR3 length: 14 residues. The immunoSEQ assay amplified TCRB CDR3 from up to about 2 ug DNA. Measured with immunoSEQ multiplex PCR; TCRdb has only the in-frame clones, and not every one. Found here are 95,000 or so clones, 85% of them singletons; the top ten hold around 3%. The sequence derives from a human donor with glioblastoma. The sequencing used blood, collected before dendritic cell vaccination. The chain is built from TRBV28 and TRBJ1-2; 10 bases are a match to TRBD1. CDR3 DNA sequence: TGTGCCAGCAGTTTGACAGGGGGCAGCTATGGCTACACCTTC. It yields the protein CASSLTGGSYGYTF.